This TCR beta chain originates from a study of immune cell composition in non-small cell lung cancer. The germline V and J ends were trimmed by 0 bases and 3 bases, with 11 bases remaining between them. The CDR3 totals 15 residues. Germline CDR1 reads SGHRS; CDR2 reads YFSETQ. Method: immunoSEQ multiplex PCR; TCRdb's copy keeps in-frame clones and lacks some. The sample yields fewer than 20,000 clones, around 80% seen once. This clone is medium-sized. What it recognizes is unknown. Study-level points and caveats: Tumour-associated clones >0.5% occurred in approximately 34% of adenocarcinomas, roughly four fifths of squamous.

Normal lung was sampled as far from the tumour as possible, at least 3 cm. The sample also formed part of further work on CD4 T cells in lung cancer. From that study: Most patients were former smokers with adenocarcinoma or squamous histology.

The receptor was derived from a human donor with non-small cell lung cancer. Specimen: non-adjacent lung tissue. This chain joins TRBV5-1 and TRBJ2-3; D unclear. CDR3 protein: CASSLGRSGTDTQYF. For the CDR3, the DNA is TGCGCCAGCAGCTTGGGACGGAGTGGGACAGATACGCAGTATTTT.